The 25 T cell receptor beta chains below all came from one sample that was sequenced in a study of cytomegalovirus exposure and HLA in healthy donors listed by TCRdb under 2017. Libraries were built with the immunoSEQ multiplex PCR assay. A mixture of 60 forward primers for TCR Vbeta segments and 13 reverse primers for TCR Jbeta segments was used in the multiplex PCR. TCRdb provides this immuneACCESS table in a form limited to in-frame rearrangements. Some clones are lacking; in checked studies, under half of them reflect an unresolved V gene, and why the rest are absent is not known. This sample comprises over 120,000 clones, roughly 70% of them detected only once. The ten largest clones represent roughly 6.6% of the sample. What was sequenced was PBMCs. The receptors stem from a man aged 25 to 40 in good health and CMV-seronegative.

This chain uses TRBV5-1 with TRBJ2-6; the D is unclear. Between the trimmed V and J ends, which lost 4 bases and 0 bases, there was a span of 8 bases. The CDR3 runs 15 residues. The germline V gene encodes CDR1 SGHRS and CDR2 YFSETQ. CDR3 coding DNA: TGCGCCAGCAGCGAGTCGAACTCTGGGGCCAACGTCCTGACTTTC. It encodes CASSESNSGANVLTF. The full variable domain, in which reference TRBV5-1 and TRBJ2-6 provide the parts outside the CDR3, is KAGVTQTPRYLIKTRGQQVTLSCSPISGHRSVSWYQQTPGQGLQFLFEYFSETQRNKGNFPGRFSGRQFSNSRSEMNVSTLELGDSALYLCASSESNSGANVLTFGAGSRLTVL.

The table lists this clone with a few counts. This chain links TRBV28 with TRBJ2-7; weak D call: TRBD2 (6 bases). The CDR3 has 15 amino acids. The V end was cut by 0 bases, the J end by 4 bases, with 13 bases between. Germline lookup yields CDR1 MDHEN and CDR2 SYDVKM. The CDR3 region is CASSLWAGRRYEQYF. CDR3 nucleotides: TGTGCCAGCAGTTTATGGGCGGGGCGGAGGTACGAGCAGTACTTC.

This clone was counted a few times. This chain uses TRBV7-8 with TRBJ1-2; TRBD1 might be the D (5 bases). V was pared by 0 bases and J by 1 base, with 9 bases between. This CDR3 has 15 amino acids. The germline CDR1 and CDR2 sequences are SGHVS and FQNEAQ. The CDR3 nucleotides read TGTGCCAGCAGCTTAGCGGGGGGTCTTAACTATGGCTACACCTTC. It specifies CASSLAGGLNYGYTF.

The rearrangement uses TRBV5-1 and TRBJ2-5; D is possibly TRBD2 (5 bases). Germline V gene lookup returns CDR1 SGHRS and CDR2 YFSETQ. This CDR3 has 17 amino acids. V lost 3 bases and J 1 base, leaving 19 bases between the germline ends. The CDR3 sequence: CASSYQEASAGQETQYF. The CDR3 DNA sequence: TGCGCCAGCAGCTACCAGGAGGCTTCGGCTGGCCAAGAGACCCAGTACTTC.

This clone was counted many times. In DNA, the CDR3 is TGTGCCAGCAAGCAGGAAGAGACCCAGTACTTC. Its translation is CASKQEETQYF. This chain connects TRBV2 to TRBJ2-5; D ambiguous. The CDR3 length is 11 residues. Trimming cost V 7 bases and J 3 bases, with 6 bases left between them. Germline CDR1 is SNHLY and CDR2 is FYNNEI.

The V and J genes are TRBV19 and TRBJ1-5, with TRBD1 identical over 7 bases. The trim removed 7 bases at V and 6 bases at J, leaving 9 bases unmatched. From germline, CDR1 is LNHDA and CDR2 SQIVND (reference sequence). The CDR3 length is 14 residues. The CDR3 sequence is CASTSTTGVQPQHF. The CDR3 region has the DNA TGTGCCAGTACCTCAACTACAGGGGTTCAGCCCCAGCATTTT.

The CDR3 coding sequence is TGCGCCAGCAGCCGAGAAGGGACAGAACAAGAGACCCAGTACTTC. Translated: CASSREGTEQETQYF. The chain has TRBV4-1 and TRBJ2-5, with 7 bases identical to TRBD1. CDR1 MGHRA and CDR2 YSYEKL come from the germline V gene. The V gene end was trimmed by 4 bases and the J gene end by 2 bases; junction bases not matched to a gene: 7. The CDR3 length is 15 residues.

V is TRBV27 and J is TRBJ2-2; TRBD1 might be the D (6 bases). V lost 6 bases to trimming and J lost 3 bases, with 17 bases between them. The CDR3 is made up of 16 amino acids. CDR1 is MNHEY and CDR2 is SMNVEV in the germline V gene (reference sequence). The CDR3 reads CASRPRGQRDTGELFF. CDR3 nucleotide sequence: TGTGCCAGCAGGCCCAGGGGCCAGAGGGACACCGGGGAGCTGTTTTTT.

The V and J genes are TRBV6-5 and TRBJ1-5; D is perhaps TRBD1 (6 bases). Germline V CDR1 and CDR2: MNHEY, SVGAGI. CDR3 length: 15 amino acids. V lost 5 bases and J 5 bases, leaving 16 bases between the germline ends. The CDR3 region is CASSSTGQPDQPQHF. The CDR3 region has the DNA TGTGCCAGCAGTAGCACTGGACAGCCAGATCAGCCCCAGCATTTT.

This chain connects TRBV28 to TRBJ1-2; TRBD1 agrees at 8 bases. The germline gives CDR1 MDHEN, CDR2 SYDVKM. The CDR3 has 13 residues. The V segment lost 5 bases and the J segment 4 bases; nucleotides outside the gene matches: 3. In nucleotides, the CDR3 is TGTGCCAGCAGTCTCGGACAGGGCTATGGCTACACCTTC. It yields the protein CASSLGQGYGYTF.

The V and J genes are TRBV6-4 and TRBJ2-1; D remains ambiguous. Trimming cost V 6 bases and J 2 bases, with 17 bases left between them. Germline lookup yields CDR1 MRHNA and CDR2 SNTAGT. There are 16 residues in the CDR3. CDR3 in amino acids: CASRRLSSSPYNEQFF. The CDR3 coding sequence is TGTGCCAGCAGGCGACTTTCCTCTTCCCCCTACAATGAGCAGTTCTTC.

The CDR3 loop is CATGDRDRGPYEQYF. CDR3 DNA: TGTGCCACAGGGGACCGGGACAGGGGGCCCTACGAGCAGTACTTC. The gene calls are TRBV19 and TRBJ2-7, with TRBD1 matching 12 bases. Germline-derived CDR1 and CDR2 are LNHDA and SQIVND (reference sequence). This CDR3 spans 15 amino acids. Trimming took 10 bases from V and 2 from J; bases not matched to a gene: 9.

The V call is TRBV2, the J call TRBJ1-2; 9 bases align to TRBD1. From germline, CDR1 is SNHLY and CDR2 FYNNEI. The CDR3 totals 14 residues. The junction had 5 bases not matched to a gene; V was cut back by 6 bases and J by 3 bases. CDR3 bases: TGTGCCAGCAGAAACAGGGGGCAAGACTATGGCTACACCTTC. It encodes CASRNRGQDYGYTF. Based on the CDR3 plus reference TRBV2 and TRBJ1-2, the full variable domain is EPEVTQTPSHQVTQMGQEVILRCVPISNHLYFYWYRQILGQKVEFLVSFYNNEISEKSEIFDDQFSVERPDGSNFTLKIRSTKLEDSAMYFCASRNRGQDYGYTFGSGTRLTVV.

This chain joins TRBV30 and TRBJ2-1; 8 bases map to TRBD2. The CDR3 has 12 residues. Per germline, CDR1 GTSNPN and CDR2 SVGIG (reference sequence). Trimming took 8 bases from V and 4 from J; bases not matched to a gene: 4. CDR3 residues: CALGRDYNEQFF. The DNA of the CDR3 is TGTGCCCTCGGGAGGGATTACAATGAGCAGTTCTTC.

This chain links TRBV28 with TRBJ2-3; D is perhaps TRBD1 (6 bases). The germline CDR1 and CDR2 sequences are MDHEN and SYDVKM. This CDR3 is 17 amino acids long. The V gene lost 3 bases and the J gene lost 2 bases, with 18 bases spanning the gap. For the CDR3, the DNA is TGTGCCAGCAGTTTTCCGGGACATGTAGCCCTCACAGATACGCAGTATTTT. Amino acid sequence: CASSFPGHVALTDTQYF.

V is TRBV19 and J is TRBJ1-5, with 10 bases matching TRBD1. Trimming removed 5 bases from V and 3 bases from J; junction bases left unmatched: 13. There are 18 residues in the CDR3. CDR1 is LNHDA and CDR2 is SQIVND in the germline V gene (reference sequence). CDR3 coding DNA: TGTGCCAGTAGTCTCAGCGGACAGGGGGGGTGGGCCAATCAGCCCCAGCATTTT. It specifies CASSLSGQGGWANQPQHF.

The chain combines TRBV5-1 with TRBJ2-7; possibly TRBD1 for D (6 bases). There are 14 residues in the CDR3. CDR1 and CDR2 from the germline V gene are SGHRS and YFSETQ. V lost 0 bases and J lost 5, with 12 bases in between. CDR3 protein: CASSLAAGVDEQYF. CDR3 coding DNA: TGCGCCAGCAGCTTGGCGGCAGGGGTAGACGAGCAGTACTTC.

This rearrangement joins TRBV15 to TRBJ1-2; 7 nucleotides line up with TRBD1. This CDR3 is 14 amino acids long. The germline V gene has CDR1 LNHNV and CDR2 YYDKDF (reference sequence). The J segment lost 7 bases and the V segment lost 3 bases, leaving 8 bases of the junction unmatched. The CDR3 sequence is CATSSYSGGSGYTF. CDR3 DNA sequence: TGTGCCACCAGCAGTTACTCAGGGGGTAGTGGCTACACCTTC.

The chain employs TRBV20-1 and TRBJ2-5, with D tentatively TRBD1 (5 bases). Judging by the DNA end, TRBJ2-7 fits better; the J call may be wrong. There are 11 residues in the CDR3. Germline V CDR1 and CDR2: DFQATT, SNEGSKA (reference sequence). CDR3 region: CSAGAAAEQYF. Here the CDR3 DNA reads TGCAGTGCTGGGGCTGCGGCCGAGCAGTACTTC.

The chain joins TRBV28 to TRBJ2-3, with 16 bases fitting TRBD2. The V segment lost 4 bases and the J segment 5 bases; nucleotides outside the gene matches: 9. This CDR3 spans 18 amino acids. CDR1 MDHEN and CDR2 SYDVKM come from the germline V gene. This CDR3 is CASSSGLAGGPGGDTQYF. Written as DNA, the CDR3 is TGTGCCAGCAGTTCGGGACTAGCGGGAGGGCCGGGGGGAGATACGCAGTATTTT.

V gene TRBV6-5 combines with J gene TRBJ2-5, with 9 bases fitting TRBD1. Germline-derived CDR1 and CDR2 are MNHEY and SVGAGI. The CDR3 consists of 16 residues. V dropped 0 bases and J dropped 2; count of bases not matched to a gene: 4. The CDR3 DNA reads as TGTGCCAGCAGTTACTCGACAGGGGGTCCACAAGAGACCCAGTACTTC. It encodes CASSYSTGGPQETQYF.

The rearrangement uses TRBV12-5 and TRBJ1-2, with TRBD1 matching 10 bases. V lost 4 bases and J lost 7; bases outside the gene matches: 9. Per germline, CDR1 LGHNT and CDR2 FRNRAP. This CDR3 region has 15 residues. The CDR3 nucleotides read TGTGCTAGTGGTTCGGGCCCGGGACAGGGGTTTGGCTACACCTTC. This gives the protein CASGSGPGQGFGYTF.

This clone was observed a single time. The V gene is TRBV2, the J gene TRBJ1-2, with D possibly TRBD1 on 6 matching bases. Germline V lookup: CDR1 SNHLY, CDR2 FYNNEI. The V and J ends lost 5 bases and 5 bases respectively, with 21 bases between them. The CDR3 has 16 residues. CDR3 in DNA: TGTGCCAGCAGTCTCGCGGGGGGCGCCGACTGGTATGGCTACACCTTC. This encodes CASSLAGGADWYGYTF.

This clone was counted once. The sample has other DNA sequences that encode this CDR3 too. The gene calls are TRBV5-6 and TRBJ2-3; 9 bases agree with TRBD1. Germline loops: CDR1 SGHDT, CDR2 YYEEEE. The CDR3 loop spans 17 amino acids. After removal of 4 bases from V and 0 bases from J, the junction contained 9 bases not matched to a gene. The CDR3 protein is CASSLEGTGLSTDTQYF. CDR3 DNA: TGTGCCAGCAGCCTGGAAGGGACAGGGCTTAGCACAGATACGCAGTATTTT.

The CDR3 DNA reads as TGTGCCAGCAGCATTTTGACGGAGGGCAATGGCTACACCTTC. This codes for CASSILTEGNGYTF. The chain is built from TRBV6-1 and TRBJ1-2; D is unclear. The V end was cut by 6 bases, the J end by 6 bases, with 17 bases between. Germline assignment: CDR1 MNHNS and CDR2 SASEGT. The CDR3 consists of 14 residues.